The present T cell receptor beta chain was sequenced within a study of T cells after yellow fever vaccination. They built TCR cDNA with 5'RACE template switching, a step that put in a universal primer site and UMIs. One entry per CDR3 protein, called by TCRdb with MiXCR from the 5' RACE reads. The sample gives fewer than 400,000 distinct CDR3 sequences, 9.5% to 12% of which show up once; over 3% is in the top ten. Germline CDR1 reads LGHNA; CDR2 reads YSLEER. This CDR3 region has 14 residues. J lost 9 bases, V lost 2 bases, and 3 bases had no gene match. This clonotype was counted a few times. Antigen: not known. Study outcomes and limitations: Reappearance after the booster was seen for most primary-vaccination clones, at roughly 96% CD4 and 70% to 90% CD8. Highly abundant clonotypes carried over from the bulk population could end up in FACS-sorted repertoires as contaminants.

This specimen was CD4+ T cells sorted from PBMCs, taken 45 days after the yellow fever booster vaccination. The clonotype was recovered from a young man who received the YFV17D yellow fever vaccine. The chain uses TRBV4-3 and TRBJ2-1, with 11 nucleotides matching TRBD2. This chain's CDR3 is CASSQSLAGGEQFF. The CDR3 nucleotides are TGCGCCAGCAGCCAAAGCCTAGCGGGGGGTGAGCAGTTCTTC.